This T cell receptor beta chain was documented in a study of blood T cell repertoires in COVID-19 (dated by TCRdb to 2018 to 2021). Regarding the research as a whole: Collaborator samples came from the United States, Italy and Spain and covered acute and convalescent phases of COVID-19. The prospective study material was composed of cDNA or gDNA derived from T cells, B-cell-depleted T cells, or PBMCs. Subjects who had been exposed to COVID-19, were actively infected with it, or had recovered from it provided the deeply sampled blood TCRbeta repertoires that made up the dataset. The repertoires were made available in a free public database intended to serve as a resource for research on the immune response to SARS-CoV-2. The samples were drawn from two sources: the first 160 participants of the ongoing ImmuneRACE study, and 1,200 or so subjects contributed by 6 global collaborators. A de-identified subject ID, COVID-19 status, age in years and sex were almost always included in the sample metadata. Where available, HLA class I and class II types were obtained from metadata supplied by the sample provider rather than from assay-based typing.

The immunoSEQ Assay, a bias-controlled multiplex PCR, was used to amplify TCRbeta CDR3 regions from genomic DNA. Concerning the study's data processing: Within the assay, amplification of reference gene primers was used to estimate how many nucleated cells each sample contained. To quantify the absolute abundance of each unique TCRbeta CDR3 rearrangement, sequence reads were collapsed and filtered. For each sample, productive Simpson clonality was calculated by taking the square root of Simpson's diversity index across productive rearrangements. Not all clones reach the TCRdb copy of this immuneACCESS table, which keeps in-frame sequences only. Checked studies attribute under half of the gap to unresolved V genes and leave the rest unexplained. That table furnishes V, J and clone size, whereas the DNA furnished D and trimming. This sample comprises about 240,000 clones, about 81% of them detected only once. The biggest ten clones account for roughly 12% of the sample.

This clone was detected once. Its antigen remains unidentified. No much larger clone is present one base from it, and per-base qualities are unavailable. Whole blood was collected in K2EDTA tubes by collaborating institutions according to the institutions' own protocols. For TCRbeta analysis, collaborators shipped samples as frozen whole blood, isolated PBMCs, or DNA extracted from either of those sample types. Points the paper makes about the study in general: The quantity of clinical and demographic metadata differed by source and by participant and was supplied without curation.

This TCR was recovered from a woman in her sixties with active or convalescent COVID-19. The specimen was peripheral blood.

At the DNA level, the sequence is TGTGCCAGCAGCTTACAGGGGGGATTCACAGATACGCAGTATTTT. Its protein product is CASSLQGGFTDTQYF. The chain couples TRBV7-3 to TRBJ2-3; TRBD1 could be the D gene, as 7 bases match. Between the V and J ends, shortened by 2 bases and 2 bases respectively, the junction contains 11 bases. Taken from the germline V gene, the CDR1 and CDR2 loops are SGHTA and FQGTGA. The CDR3 covers 15 residues, taking in both the cysteine and the phenylalanine. The retained sequence is limited to the CDR3, 45 bases, with the frame set at the first base.